These T cell receptor beta chains were read from a single sample in a study of regulatory T cells in long-lasting Graves disease. TCRdb processed the multiplex PCR reads anew with MiXCR; each CDR3 protein has one entry. The repertoire holds 300,000 to 350,000 distinct CDR3 sequences, 15% to 20% seen once, with just under 30% in the top ten. The specimen was peripheral blood mononuclear cells (PBMCs), collected when the disease was refractory, from a patient treated with antithyroid drugs. The source of these receptors is a female donor with Graves disease. The CDR3 runs from the conserved cysteine through the conserved F or W. Fields, in order: D gene, J gene, clone size, V gene, CDR3 protein, CDR3 DNA. A D gene is named only where the DNA matches it firmly. Clone size, where shown, is once, few, many, or a class for clones that have expanded.

D gene: TRBD1; J gene: TRBJ2-7; clone size: few; V gene: TRBV12-3/TRBV12-4; CDR3 protein: CASSARDRTTYEQYF; CDR3 DNA: TGTGCCAGCAGTGCCCGGGACAGGACCACCTACGAGCAGTACTTC
D gene: .; J gene: TRBJ1-6; clone size: many; V gene: TRBV3-1; CDR3 protein: CASSPTDSYSPLHF; CDR3 DNA: TGTGCCAGCAGCCCCACGGACAGTTATTCACCCCTCCACTTT
D gene: TRBD1; J gene: TRBJ1-2; clone size: many; V gene: TRBV12-3/TRBV12-4; CDR3 protein: CASGALQGNYGYTF; CDR3 DNA: TGTGCCAGCGGAGCATTACAGGGGAACTATGGCTACACCTTC
D gene: TRBD1; J gene: TRBJ1-2; clone size: many; V gene: TRBV28; CDR3 protein: CASSVGDRGYYGYTF; CDR3 DNA: TGTGCCAGCAGTGTTGGGGACAGGGGTTACTATGGCTACACCTTC
D gene: TRBD1; J gene: TRBJ1-4; clone size: .; V gene: TRBV2; CDR3 protein: CASRPDRAVGGEKLFF; CDR3 DNA: TGTGCCAGCAGACCCGACAGGGCGGTAGGTGGTGAAAAACTGTTTTTT
D gene: TRBD1; J gene: TRBJ1-2; clone size: many; V gene: TRBV6-1; CDR3 protein: CASRGTGNGYTF; CDR3 DNA: TGTGCCAGCAGGGGGACAGGGAACGGCTACACCTTC
D gene: .; J gene: TRBJ2-7; clone size: few; V gene: TRBV10-1; CDR3 protein: CASSGNLNRDLSYEQYF; CDR3 DNA: TGCGCCAGCAGTGGAAATTTAAATCGGGACCTCTCCTACGAGCAGTACTTC
D gene: .; J gene: TRBJ2-4; clone size: many; V gene: TRBV11-2; CDR3 protein: CASSSKAVVVQYF; CDR3 DNA: TGTGCCAGCAGCTCTAAAGCGGTGGTGGTTCAGTACTTC
D gene: .; J gene: TRBJ2-1; clone size: .; V gene: TRBV12-3/TRBV12-4; CDR3 protein: CASSFAGYNEQFF; CDR3 DNA: TGTGCCAGCAGTTTCGCCGGCTACAATGAGCAGTTCTTC
D gene: TRBD2; J gene: TRBJ2-7; clone size: .; V gene: TRBV5-1; CDR3 protein: CASSLGLAGYSYEQYF; CDR3 DNA: TGCGCCAGCAGCTTGGGACTAGCGGGTTACTCCTACGAGCAGTACTTC
D gene: .; J gene: TRBJ1-1; clone size: many; V gene: TRBV7-8; CDR3 protein: CASSPRLNTEAFF; CDR3 DNA: TGTGCCAGCAGCCCTCGCCTGAACACTGAAGCTTTCTTT
D gene: .; J gene: TRBJ2-7; clone size: .; V gene: TRBV30; CDR3 protein: CAWRRRRTRTYEQYF; CDR3 DNA: TGTGCCTGGAGGCGCAGACGGACAAGGACCTACGAGCAGTACTTC
D gene: .; J gene: TRBJ2-5; clone size: many; V gene: TRBV14; CDR3 protein: CASSQLSFRPETQYF; CDR3 DNA: TGTGCCAGCAGCCAACTATCCTTCCGACCGGAGACCCAGTACTTC
D gene: TRBD2; J gene: TRBJ2-7; clone size: .; V gene: TRBV6-1; CDR3 protein: CAGSPSGGGAYEQYF; CDR3 DNA: TGTGCCGGCAGTCCCTCTGGGGGGGGGGCCTACGAGCAGTACTTC
D gene: .; J gene: TRBJ1-5; clone size: few; V gene: TRBV4-3; CDR3 protein: CASSQDRETFQPQHF; CDR3 DNA: TGCGCCAGCAGCCAAGATCGCGAGACCTTTCAGCCCCAGCATTTT
D gene: .; J gene: TRBJ1-5; clone size: .; V gene: TRBV19; CDR3 protein: CASSISLGQPQHF; CDR3 DNA: TGTGCCAGTAGTATCTCTCTGGGACAGCCCCAGCATTTT
D gene: .; J gene: TRBJ1-1; clone size: many; V gene: TRBV6-2/TRBV6-3; CDR3 protein: CASSYLQGNTEAFF; CDR3 DNA: TGTGCCAGCAGTTACTTACAGGGGAACACTGAAGCTTTCTTT
D gene: .; J gene: TRBJ2-2; clone size: .; V gene: TRBV27; CDR3 protein: CASSSGTSGTGELFF; CDR3 DNA: TGTGCCAGCAGTTCCGGGACCTCGGGGACCGGGGAGCTGTTTTTT
D gene: .; J gene: TRBJ2-7; clone size: many; V gene: TRBV5-1; CDR3 protein: CASSLEQASYEQYF; CDR3 DNA: TGCGCCAGCAGCTTGGAGCAGGCCAGCTACGAGCAGTACTTC
D gene: .; J gene: TRBJ1-3; clone size: .; V gene: TRBV20-1; CDR3 protein: CSASDGNTIYF; CDR3 DNA: TGCAGTGCTAGCGATGGAAACACCATATATTTT
D gene: TRBD1; J gene: TRBJ2-7; clone size: few; V gene: TRBV7-8; CDR3 protein: CASSQRTGDEQYF; CDR3 DNA: TGTGCCAGCAGCCAAAGAACAGGGGACGAGCAGTACTTC
D gene: TRBD2; J gene: TRBJ2-3; clone size: once; V gene: TRBV7-8; CDR3 protein: CASSLVASGSTRDTQYF; CDR3 DNA: TGTGCCAGCAGCTTAGTTGCTAGCGGGAGTACGAGAGATACGCAGTATTTT
D gene: .; J gene: TRBJ1-1; clone size: many; V gene: TRBV6-5; CDR3 protein: CASNYQWDMNTEAFF; CDR3 DNA: TGTGCCAGCAATTACCAGTGGGACATGAACACTGAAGCTTTCTTT
D gene: .; J gene: TRBJ2-7; clone size: many; V gene: TRBV20-1; CDR3 protein: CSASEHYEQYF; CDR3 DNA: TGCAGTGCTAGTGAACACTACGAGCAGTACTTC
D gene: TRBD1; J gene: TRBJ2-5; clone size: many; V gene: TRBV12-3/TRBV12-4; CDR3 protein: CASSPPGQEETQYF; CDR3 DNA: TGTGCCAGCAGTCCACCGGGACAGGAAGAGACCCAGTACTTC
D gene: .; J gene: TRBJ2-2; clone size: many; V gene: TRBV24-1; CDR3 protein: CATTAEITGELFF; CDR3 DNA: TGTGCCACCACAGCGGAGATCACCGGGGAGCTGTTTTTT
D gene: .; J gene: TRBJ2-7; clone size: few; V gene: TRBV3-1; CDR3 protein: CASSQDLASGGYEQYF; CDR3 DNA: TGTGCCAGCAGCCAAGATCTGGCGTCAGGTGGATACGAGCAGTACTTC
D gene: TRBD2; J gene: TRBJ2-7; clone size: once; V gene: TRBV18; CDR3 protein: CASSPGLAGASYEQYF; CDR3 DNA: TGTGCCAGCTCACCAGGACTAGCGGGGGCGTCCTACGAGCAGTACTTC
D gene: .; J gene: TRBJ2-7; clone size: .; V gene: TRBV19; CDR3 protein: CASSASRDGSYEQYF; CDR3 DNA: TGTGCCAGTAGTGCATCACGGGACGGCTCCTACGAGCAGTACTTC
D gene: TRBD2; J gene: TRBJ2-1; clone size: .; V gene: TRBV7-2; CDR3 protein: CASSLSGLAGGNEQFF; CDR3 DNA: TGTGCCAGCAGCTTGTCAGGACTAGCGGGGGGTAATGAGCAGTTCTTC
D gene: .; J gene: TRBJ2-4; clone size: many; V gene: TRBV20-1; CDR3 protein: CSASPVGNIQYF; CDR3 DNA: TGCAGTGCTAGTCCGGTTGGTAACATTCAGTACTTC
D gene: TRBD2; J gene: TRBJ2-3; clone size: many; V gene: TRBV28; CDR3 protein: CASRPGLAGDTQYF; CDR3 DNA: TGTGCCAGCCGGCCCGGGCTAGCGGGTGATACGCAGTATTTT
D gene: .; J gene: TRBJ1-4; clone size: .; V gene: TRBV20-1; CDR3 protein: CSARAGPNEKLFF; CDR3 DNA: TGCAGTGCTAGGGCAGGGCCTAATGAAAAACTGTTTTTT
D gene: .; J gene: TRBJ1-1; clone size: many; V gene: TRBV7-9; CDR3 protein: CASSLTLAFF; CDR3 DNA: TGTGCCAGCAGCTTAACTCTGGCTTTCTTT
D gene: TRBD1; J gene: TRBJ1-1; clone size: many; V gene: TRBV5-1; CDR3 protein: CASSYRTGGDTEAFF; CDR3 DNA: TGCGCCAGCAGCTACCGGACAGGAGGGGACACTGAAGCTTTCTTT
D gene: .; J gene: TRBJ1-2; clone size: many; V gene: TRBV3-1; CDR3 protein: CASSQDGSGYTF; CDR3 DNA: TGTGCCAGCAGCCAAGATGGGTCCGGCTACACCTTC
D gene: TRBD2; J gene: TRBJ2-2; clone size: once; V gene: TRBV7-2; CDR3 protein: CASSASRGDTGELFF; CDR3 DNA: TGTGCCAGCAGCGCCTCCCGGGGGGACACCGGGGAGCTGTTTTTT
D gene: .; J gene: TRBJ1-1; clone size: many; V gene: TRBV12-3/TRBV12-4; CDR3 protein: CASRDESLKTEAFF; CDR3 DNA: TGTGCCAGCCGTGATGAAAGCCTGAAGACTGAAGCTTTCTTT
D gene: .; J gene: TRBJ2-7; clone size: .; V gene: TRBV7-9; CDR3 protein: CASSLMGGAYEQYF; CDR3 DNA: TGTGCCAGCAGCTTAATGGGTGGGGCCTACGAGCAGTACTTC
D gene: .; J gene: TRBJ1-4; clone size: few; V gene: TRBV12-3/TRBV12-4; CDR3 protein: CASSPQRGKLFF; CDR3 DNA: TGTGCCAGCAGTCCTCAGCGGGGGAAACTGTTTTTT
D gene: TRBD1; J gene: TRBJ1-4; clone size: few; V gene: TRBV5-1; CDR3 protein: CASSLLGTGKEKLFF; CDR3 DNA: TGCGCCAGCAGCTTGTTGGGGACAGGGAAGGAAAAACTGTTTTTT
D gene: .; J gene: TRBJ1-4; clone size: many; V gene: TRBV18; CDR3 protein: CASSPAGGEKLFF; CDR3 DNA: TGTGCCAGCTCGCCCGCCGGGGGTGAAAAACTGTTTTTT
D gene: TRBD1; J gene: TRBJ2-2; clone size: few; V gene: TRBV12-5; CDR3 protein: CASGSTQGAGELFF; CDR3 DNA: TGTGCTAGTGGTTCCACACAGGGGGCCGGGGAGCTGTTTTTT
D gene: .; J gene: TRBJ1-3; clone size: many; V gene: TRBV2; CDR3 protein: CASSEFPGTTNSGNTIYF; CDR3 DNA: TGTGCCAGCAGTGAGTTTCCCGGGACGACCAACTCTGGAAACACCATATATTTT
D gene: TRBD1; J gene: TRBJ2-1; clone size: few; V gene: TRBV12-3/TRBV12-4; CDR3 protein: CASGKTGILPFF; CDR3 DNA: TGTGCCAGCGGGAAGACAGGGATCCTTCCGTTCTTC